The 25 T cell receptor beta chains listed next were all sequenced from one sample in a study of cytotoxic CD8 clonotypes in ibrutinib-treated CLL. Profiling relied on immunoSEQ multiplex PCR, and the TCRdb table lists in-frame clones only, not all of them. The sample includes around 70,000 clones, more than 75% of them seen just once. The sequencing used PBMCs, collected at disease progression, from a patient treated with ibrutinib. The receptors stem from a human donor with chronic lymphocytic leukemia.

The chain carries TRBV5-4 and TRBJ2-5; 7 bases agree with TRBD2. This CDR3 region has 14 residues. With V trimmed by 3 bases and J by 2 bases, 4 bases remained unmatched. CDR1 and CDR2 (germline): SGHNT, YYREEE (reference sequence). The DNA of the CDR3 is TGTGCCAGCAGCTCAGGGACTACTCAAGAGACCCAGTACTTC. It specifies CASSSGTTQETQYF. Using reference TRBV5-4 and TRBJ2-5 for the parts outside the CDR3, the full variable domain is ETGVTQSPTHLIKTRGQQVTLRCSSQSGHNTVSWYQQALGQGPQFIFQYYREEENGRGNFPPRFSGLQFPNYSSELNVNALELDDSALYLCASSSGTTQETQYFGPGTRLLVL.

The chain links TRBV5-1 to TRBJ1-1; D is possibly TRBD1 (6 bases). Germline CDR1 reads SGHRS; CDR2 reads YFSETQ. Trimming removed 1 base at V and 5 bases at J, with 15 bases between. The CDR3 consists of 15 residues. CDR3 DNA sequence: TGCGCCAGCAGCTTGTCGGCAGGGGAAGGGACTGAAGCTTTCTTT. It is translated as CASSLSAGEGTEAFF.

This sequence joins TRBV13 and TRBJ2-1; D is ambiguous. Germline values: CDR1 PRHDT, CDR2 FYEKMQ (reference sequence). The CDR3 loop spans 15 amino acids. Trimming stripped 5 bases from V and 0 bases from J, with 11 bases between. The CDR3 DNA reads TGTGCCAGCAGCACGTATCAGAGCTCCTACAATGAGCAGTTCTTC. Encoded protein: CASSTYQSSYNEQFF.

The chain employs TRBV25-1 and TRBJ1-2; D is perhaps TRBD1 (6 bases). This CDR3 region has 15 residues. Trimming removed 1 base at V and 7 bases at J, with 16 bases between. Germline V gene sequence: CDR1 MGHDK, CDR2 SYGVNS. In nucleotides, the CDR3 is TGTGCCAGCAGTGAATGGGTGGGGACAATTCGTGGCTACACCTTC. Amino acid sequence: CASSEWVGTIRGYTF.

In DNA form, the CDR3 reads TGTGCCAGTAGTATGACTCGCAATCAGCCCCAGCATTTT. Translated, it gives CASSMTRNQPQHF. This chain connects TRBV19 to TRBJ1-5; D unclear. The CDR3 consists of 13 residues. Trimming took off 3 bases at V and 2 bases at J, with 5 bases between the two ends. Germline V gives CDR1 LNHDA, CDR2 SQIVND (reference sequence).

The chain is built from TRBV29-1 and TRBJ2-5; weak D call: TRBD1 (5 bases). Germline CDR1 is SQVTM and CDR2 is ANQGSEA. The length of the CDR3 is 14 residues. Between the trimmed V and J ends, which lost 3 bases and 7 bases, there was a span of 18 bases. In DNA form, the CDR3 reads TGCAGCGTTGATAGAATGGCCTCTCAGGGGACCCAGTACTTC. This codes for CSVDRMASQGTQYF.

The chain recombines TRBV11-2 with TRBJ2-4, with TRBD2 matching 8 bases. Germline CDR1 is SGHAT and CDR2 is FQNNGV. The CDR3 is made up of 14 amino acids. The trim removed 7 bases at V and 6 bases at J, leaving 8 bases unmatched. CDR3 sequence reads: CASTPGTRGNIQYF. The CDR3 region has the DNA TGTGCCAGCACCCCGGGGACTAGAGGAAACATTCAGTACTTC.

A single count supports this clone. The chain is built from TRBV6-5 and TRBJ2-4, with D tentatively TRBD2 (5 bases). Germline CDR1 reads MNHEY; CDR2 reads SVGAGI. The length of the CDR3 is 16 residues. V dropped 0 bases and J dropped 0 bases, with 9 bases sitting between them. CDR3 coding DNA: TGTGCCAGCAGTTACTCGCGCGGAGGAGCCAAAAACATTCAGTACTTC. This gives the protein CASSYSRGGAKNIQYF.

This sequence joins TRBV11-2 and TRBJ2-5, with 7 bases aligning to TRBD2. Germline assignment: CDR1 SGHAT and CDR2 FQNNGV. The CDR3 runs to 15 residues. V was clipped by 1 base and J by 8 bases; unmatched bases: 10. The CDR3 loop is CASSLGGGVGITQYF. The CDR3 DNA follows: TGTGCCAGCAGCTTAGGGGGGGGAGTTGGTATAACCCAGTACTTC.

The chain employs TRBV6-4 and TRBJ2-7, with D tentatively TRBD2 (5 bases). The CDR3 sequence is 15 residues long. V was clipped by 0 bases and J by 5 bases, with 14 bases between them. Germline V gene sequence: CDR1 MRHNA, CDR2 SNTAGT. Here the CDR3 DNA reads TGTGCCAGCAGTGACTCTGCCGGGGTCCAAGACGAGCAGTACTTC. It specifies CASSDSAGVQDEQYF.

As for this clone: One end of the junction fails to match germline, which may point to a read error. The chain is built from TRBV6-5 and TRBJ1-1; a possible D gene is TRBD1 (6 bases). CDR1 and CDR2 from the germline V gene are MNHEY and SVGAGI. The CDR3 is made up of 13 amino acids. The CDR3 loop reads CASSITGNAEAFF. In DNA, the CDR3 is TGTGCCAGCAGCATAACAGGGAACGCTGAAGCTTTCTTT.

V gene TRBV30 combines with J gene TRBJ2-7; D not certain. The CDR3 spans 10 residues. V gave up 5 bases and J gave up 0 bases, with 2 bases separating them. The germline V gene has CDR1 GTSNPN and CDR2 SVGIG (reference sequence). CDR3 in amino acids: CAWGSYEQYF. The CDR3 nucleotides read TGTGCCTGGGGCTCCTACGAGCAGTACTTC.

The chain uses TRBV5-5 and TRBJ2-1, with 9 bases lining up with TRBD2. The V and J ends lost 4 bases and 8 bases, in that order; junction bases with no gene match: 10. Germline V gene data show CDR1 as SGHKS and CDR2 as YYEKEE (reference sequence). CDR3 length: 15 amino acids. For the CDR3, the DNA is TGTGCCAGCAGCAGTAGCGGGAGTATTAGGGATGAGCAGTTCTTC. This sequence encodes CASSSSGSIRDEQFF.

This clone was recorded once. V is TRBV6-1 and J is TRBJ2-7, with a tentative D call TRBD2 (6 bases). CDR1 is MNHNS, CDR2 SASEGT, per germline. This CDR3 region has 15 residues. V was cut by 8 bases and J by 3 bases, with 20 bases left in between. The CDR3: CASHSTGGEYYEQYF. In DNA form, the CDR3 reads TGTGCCAGCCACTCCACCGGAGGGGAATACTACGAGCAGTACTTC.

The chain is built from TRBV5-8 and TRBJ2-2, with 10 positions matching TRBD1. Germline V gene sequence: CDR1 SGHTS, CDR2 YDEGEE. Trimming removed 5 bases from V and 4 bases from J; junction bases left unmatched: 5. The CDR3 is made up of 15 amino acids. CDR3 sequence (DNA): TGTGCCAGCAGGGCCGGGACAGGGGCCACCGGGGAGCTGTTTTTT. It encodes CASRAGTGATGELFF.

This CDR3 reads CASSQDASTDTQYF. DNA for the CDR3: TGCGCCAGCAGCCAAGATGCTAGCACAGATACGCAGTATTTT. The chain is built from TRBV4-1 and TRBJ2-3; no reliable D call. Germline V gene lookup returns CDR1 MGHRA and CDR2 YSYEKL. Trimming pared 0 bases from V and 0 bases from J, leaving 4 bases between. There are 14 residues in the CDR3.

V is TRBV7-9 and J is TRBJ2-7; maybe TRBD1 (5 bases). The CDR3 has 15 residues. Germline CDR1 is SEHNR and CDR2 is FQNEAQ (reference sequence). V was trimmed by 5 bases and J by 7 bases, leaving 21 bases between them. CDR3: CASSAPAGKGKEQYF. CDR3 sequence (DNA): TGTGCCAGCAGCGCTCCAGCAGGGAAGGGCAAGGAGCAGTACTTC.

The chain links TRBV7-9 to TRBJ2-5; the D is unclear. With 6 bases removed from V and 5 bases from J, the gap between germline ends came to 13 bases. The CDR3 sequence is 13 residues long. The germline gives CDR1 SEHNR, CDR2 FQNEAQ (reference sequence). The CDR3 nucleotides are TGTGCCAGCAGTCCGTGGTCGACGGAGACCCAGTACTTC. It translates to CASSPWSTETQYF. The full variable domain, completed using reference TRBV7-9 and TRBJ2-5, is DTGVSQNPRHKITKRGQNVTFRCDPISEHNRLYWYRQTLGQGPEFLTYFQNEAQLEKSRLLSDRFSAERPKGSFSTLEIQRTEQGDSAMYLCASSPWSTETQYFGPGTRLLVL.

CDR3 amino acids: CASSLRTGLGGELFF. CDR3 in DNA: TGTGCCAGCAGCTTACGAACCGGGTTGGGCGGGGAGCTGTTTTTT. The chain joins TRBV5-4 to TRBJ2-2; D unresolved. This CDR3 has 15 amino acids. The V and J ends lost 2 bases and 7 bases respectively, with 15 bases between them. CDR1 is SGHNT and CDR2 is YYREEE in the germline V gene (reference sequence). Full variable domain (remainder filled in from reference TRBV5-4 and TRBJ2-2): ETGVTQSPTHLIKTRGQQVTLRCSSQSGHNTVSWYQQALGQGPQFIFQYYREEENGRGNFPPRFSGLQFPNYSSELNVNALELDDSALYLCASSLRTGLGGELFFGEGSRLTVL.

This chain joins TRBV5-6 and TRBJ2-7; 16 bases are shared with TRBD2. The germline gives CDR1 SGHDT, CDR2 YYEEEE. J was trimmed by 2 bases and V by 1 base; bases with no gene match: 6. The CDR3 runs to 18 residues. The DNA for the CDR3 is TGTGCCAGCAGCTTGCCCGGGACTAGCGGGGGGGTTCCCTACGAGCAGTACTTC. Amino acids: CASSLPGTSGGVPYEQYF.

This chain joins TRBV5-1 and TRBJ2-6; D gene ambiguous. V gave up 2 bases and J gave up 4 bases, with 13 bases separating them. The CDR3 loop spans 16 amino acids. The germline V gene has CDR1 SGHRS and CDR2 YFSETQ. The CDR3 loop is CASSFVESAGANVLTF. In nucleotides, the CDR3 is TGCGCCAGCAGCTTCGTGGAAAGCGCCGGGGCCAACGTCCTGACTTTC.

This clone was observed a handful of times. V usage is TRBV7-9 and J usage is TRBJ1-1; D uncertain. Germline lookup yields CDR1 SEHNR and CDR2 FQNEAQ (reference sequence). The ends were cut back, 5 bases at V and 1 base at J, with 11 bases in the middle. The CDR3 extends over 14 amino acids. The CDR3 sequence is CASSRPPGNTEAFF. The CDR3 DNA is TGTGCCAGCAGCCGACCGCCGGGGAACACTGAAGCTTTCTTT.

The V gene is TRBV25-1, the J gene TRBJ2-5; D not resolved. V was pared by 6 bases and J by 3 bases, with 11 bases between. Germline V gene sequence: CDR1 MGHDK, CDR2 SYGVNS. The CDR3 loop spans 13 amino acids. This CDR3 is CASSGQAEETQYF. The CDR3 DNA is TGTGCCAGCAGCGGGCAGGCGGAAGAGACCCAGTACTTC.

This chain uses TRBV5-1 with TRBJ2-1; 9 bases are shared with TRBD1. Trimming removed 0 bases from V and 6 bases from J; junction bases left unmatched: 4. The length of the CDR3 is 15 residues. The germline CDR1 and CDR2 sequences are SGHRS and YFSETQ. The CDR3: CASSLVGQGINEQFF. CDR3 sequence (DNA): TGCGCCAGCAGCTTGGTTGGACAGGGGATCAATGAGCAGTTCTTC.

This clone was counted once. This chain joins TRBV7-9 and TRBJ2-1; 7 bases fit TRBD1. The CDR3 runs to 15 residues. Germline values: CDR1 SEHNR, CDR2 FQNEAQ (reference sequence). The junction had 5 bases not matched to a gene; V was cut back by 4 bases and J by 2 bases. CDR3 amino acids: CASSSTGVPYNEQFF. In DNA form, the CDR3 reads TGTGCCAGCAGCTCTACAGGGGTACCCTACAATGAGCAGTTCTTC.